Listed below are T cell receptor beta chains from one sample, sequenced in a study of blood T cell repertoires in COVID-19. TCRdb's copy holds only in-frame clones and misses some; the assay was immunoSEQ multiplex PCR. The sample consists of roughly 340,000 clones, around 87% of them appearing once. The sample comprised PBMCs or T cells enriched from blood (not recorded which). All receptors come from a middle-aged man in a cohort exposed to, infected with or recovered from COVID-19 (not recorded which). Both conserved end residues are trimmed from each CDR3.

TRBJ1-1 | TRBV18 | ASSPGTGRGRAF
TRBJ2-5 | TRBV5-6 | ASSLDGLAGVWETQY
TRBJ2-2 | TRBV24-1 | ATSRTGGTGELF
TRBJ1-2 | TRBV28 | ASSSNDRGNYGYT
TRBJ2-7 | TRBV2 | ASMTGGFEQY
TRBJ1-1 | TRBV5-1 | ASSLAAGGKNTEAF
TRBJ2-6 | TRBV3-1/TRBV3-2 | ASSQAGGSGANVLT
TRBJ1-3 | TRBV27 | ASSLSWTPGAGNTIY
TRBJ2-2 | TRBV10-3 | AISANRDTGELF
TRBJ2-3 | TRBV19 | ASTNRARSTDTQY
TRBJ2-7 | TRBV29-1 | SVGRTSGMDEQY
TRBJ2-2 | TRBV5-1 | ASSLRTGGTGELF
TRBJ1-3 | TRBV11-2 | ASSLGGSSPGNTIY
TRBJ2-1 | TRBV7-9 | ASSYVLYEQF
TRBJ1-5 | TRBV6-6 | ASSHDSLNQPQH
TRBJ1-1 | TRBV15 | ATSGGQLRNTEAF
TRBJ2-7 | TRBV6-5 | ASSYSGNRGSYEQY
TRBJ2-1 | TRBV27 | ATEPTTGGAGNEQF
TRBJ2-1 | TRBV11-3 | ASSSRQGINEQF
TRBJ2-3 | TRBV18 | ASTHGRVTDTQY
TRBJ2-7 | TRBV6-1 | ASSDFDRGYEQY
TRBJ1-5 | TRBV19 | ASSIKAGDYSNQPQH
TRBJ1-2 | TRBV18 | ASSPSDGGMDGYT
TRBJ1-3 | TRBV11-2 | ASSLGTTGNTIY
TRBJ2-3 | TRBV4-2 | ASSPAGRGSSTDTQY
TRBJ1-4 | TRBV2 | ASSVQGRNEKLF
TRBJ1-1 | TRBV11-2 | ASSLDRNTEAF
TRBJ2-2 | TRBV28 | ASSLARANTGELF
TRBJ2-3 | TRBV7-2 | ASRMGLASDTQY
TRBJ2-7 | TRBV28 | ASSTSGIGTYEQY
TRBJ2-3 | TRBV10-1 | ASRAGTSGTDTQY
TRBJ2-3 | TRBV4-2 | ASSRDGTSGETSTDTQY
TRBJ1-2 | TRBV2 | ASRSTGANPYGYT
TRBJ1-1 | TRBV27 | ASSWGRGAEAF
TRBJ2-1 | TRBV7-7 | ASSLGLAEPYNEQF
TRBJ2-5 | TRBV29-1 | SVEASQGLGETQY
TRBJ2-1 | TRBV29-1 | SVEGLQSHNEQF
TRBJ2-3 | TRBV18 | ASSDRDTQY
TRBJ1-2 | TRBV7-3 | ASSNDRGGNGYT
TRBJ1-1 | TRBV9 | ASSPTVLNTEAF
TRBJ2-5 | TRBV20-1 | SAEWETQY
TRBJ2-7 | TRBV5-4 | ASSVTGGGSSEQY